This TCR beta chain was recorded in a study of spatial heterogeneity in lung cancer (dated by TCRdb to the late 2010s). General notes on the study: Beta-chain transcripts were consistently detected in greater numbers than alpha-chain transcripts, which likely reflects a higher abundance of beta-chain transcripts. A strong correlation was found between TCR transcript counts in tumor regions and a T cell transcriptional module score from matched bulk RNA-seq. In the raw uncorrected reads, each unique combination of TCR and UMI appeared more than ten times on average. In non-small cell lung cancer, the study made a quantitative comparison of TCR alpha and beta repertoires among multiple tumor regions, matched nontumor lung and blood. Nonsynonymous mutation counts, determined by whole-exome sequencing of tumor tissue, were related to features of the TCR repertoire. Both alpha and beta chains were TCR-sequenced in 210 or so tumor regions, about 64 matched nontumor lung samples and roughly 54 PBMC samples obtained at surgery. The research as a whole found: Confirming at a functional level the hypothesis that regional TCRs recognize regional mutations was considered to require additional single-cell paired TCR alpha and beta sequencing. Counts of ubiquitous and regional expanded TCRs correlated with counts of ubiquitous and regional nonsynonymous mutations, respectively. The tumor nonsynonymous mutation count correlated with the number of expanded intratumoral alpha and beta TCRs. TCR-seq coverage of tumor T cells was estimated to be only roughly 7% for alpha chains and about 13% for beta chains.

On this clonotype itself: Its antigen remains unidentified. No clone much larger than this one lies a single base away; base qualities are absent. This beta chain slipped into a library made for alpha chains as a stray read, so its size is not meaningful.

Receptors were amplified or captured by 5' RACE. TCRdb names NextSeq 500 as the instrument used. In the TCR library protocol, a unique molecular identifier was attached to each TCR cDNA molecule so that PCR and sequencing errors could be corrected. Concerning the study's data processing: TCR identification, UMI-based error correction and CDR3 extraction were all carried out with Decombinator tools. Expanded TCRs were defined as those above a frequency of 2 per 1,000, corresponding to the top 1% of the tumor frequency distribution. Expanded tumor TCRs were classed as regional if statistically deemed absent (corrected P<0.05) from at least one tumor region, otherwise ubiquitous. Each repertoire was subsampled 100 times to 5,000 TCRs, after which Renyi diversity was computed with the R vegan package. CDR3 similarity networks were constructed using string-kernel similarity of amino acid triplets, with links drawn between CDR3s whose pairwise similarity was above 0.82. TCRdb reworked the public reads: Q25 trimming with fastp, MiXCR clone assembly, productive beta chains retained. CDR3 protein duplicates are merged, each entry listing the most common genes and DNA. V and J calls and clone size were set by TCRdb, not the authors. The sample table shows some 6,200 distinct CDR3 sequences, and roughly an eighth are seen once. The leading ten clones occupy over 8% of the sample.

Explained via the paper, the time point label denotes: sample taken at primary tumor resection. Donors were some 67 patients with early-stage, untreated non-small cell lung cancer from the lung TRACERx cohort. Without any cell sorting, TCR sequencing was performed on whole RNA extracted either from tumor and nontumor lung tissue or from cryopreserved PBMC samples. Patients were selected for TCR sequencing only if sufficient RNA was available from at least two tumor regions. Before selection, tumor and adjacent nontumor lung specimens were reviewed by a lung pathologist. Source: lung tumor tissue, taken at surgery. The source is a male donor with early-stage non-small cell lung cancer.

The encoded CDR3 is CAVPGTGEAPLHF. The base sequence is TGTGCCGTCCCCGGGACAGGGGAAGCACCCCTCCACTTT. The sequence joins TRBV7-9 to TRBJ1-6; the junction holds 10 bases that match TRBD1. CDR1 and CDR2 (SEHNR, FQNEAQ) derive from the germline V gene (reference sequence). The CDR3 covers 13 residues, taking in both the cysteine and the phenylalanine. The entry retains the CDR3 DNA only, 39 bases that are in frame from base 1. Germline trimming amounts to 11 bases on V and 11 bases on J, with 9 as the count of junction bases outside the gene matches.